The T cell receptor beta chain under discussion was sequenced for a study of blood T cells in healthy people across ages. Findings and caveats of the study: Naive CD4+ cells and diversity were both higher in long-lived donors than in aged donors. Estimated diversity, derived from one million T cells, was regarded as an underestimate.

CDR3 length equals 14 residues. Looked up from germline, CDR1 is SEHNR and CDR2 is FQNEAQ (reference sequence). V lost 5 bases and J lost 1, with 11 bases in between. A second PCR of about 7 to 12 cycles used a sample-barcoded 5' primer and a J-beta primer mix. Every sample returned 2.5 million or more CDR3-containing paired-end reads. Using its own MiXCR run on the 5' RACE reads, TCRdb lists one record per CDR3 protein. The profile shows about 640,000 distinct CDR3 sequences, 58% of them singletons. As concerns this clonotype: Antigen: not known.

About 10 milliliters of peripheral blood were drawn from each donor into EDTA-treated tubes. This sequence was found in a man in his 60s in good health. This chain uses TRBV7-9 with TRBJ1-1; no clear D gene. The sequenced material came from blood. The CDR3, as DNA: TGTGCCAGCAGCCCCGGATGGAAGAACACTGAAGCTTTCTTT. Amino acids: CASSPGWKNTEAFF.